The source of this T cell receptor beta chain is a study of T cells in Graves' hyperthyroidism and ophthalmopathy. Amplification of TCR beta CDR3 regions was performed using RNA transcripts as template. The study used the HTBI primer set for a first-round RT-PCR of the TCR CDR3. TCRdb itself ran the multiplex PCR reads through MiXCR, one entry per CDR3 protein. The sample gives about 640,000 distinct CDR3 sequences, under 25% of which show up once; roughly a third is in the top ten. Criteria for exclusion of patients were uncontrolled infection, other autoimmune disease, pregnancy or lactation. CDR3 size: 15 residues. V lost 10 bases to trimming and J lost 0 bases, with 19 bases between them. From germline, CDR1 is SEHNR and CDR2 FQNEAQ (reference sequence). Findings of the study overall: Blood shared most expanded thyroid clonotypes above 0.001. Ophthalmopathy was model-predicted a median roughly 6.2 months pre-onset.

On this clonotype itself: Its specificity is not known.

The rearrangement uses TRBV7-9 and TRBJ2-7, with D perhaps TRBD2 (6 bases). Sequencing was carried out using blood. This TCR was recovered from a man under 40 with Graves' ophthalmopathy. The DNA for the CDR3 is TGTGCCATCGCGAAAGGGGAGGTCAACTCCTACGAGCAGTACTTC. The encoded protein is CAIAKGEVNSYEQYF. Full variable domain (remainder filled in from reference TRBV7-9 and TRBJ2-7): DTGVSQNPRHKITKRGQNVTFRCDPISEHNRLYWYRQTLGQGPEFLTYFQNEAQLEKSRLLSDRFSAERPKGSFSTLEIQRTEQGDSAMYLCAIAKGEVNSYEQYFGPGTRLTVT.